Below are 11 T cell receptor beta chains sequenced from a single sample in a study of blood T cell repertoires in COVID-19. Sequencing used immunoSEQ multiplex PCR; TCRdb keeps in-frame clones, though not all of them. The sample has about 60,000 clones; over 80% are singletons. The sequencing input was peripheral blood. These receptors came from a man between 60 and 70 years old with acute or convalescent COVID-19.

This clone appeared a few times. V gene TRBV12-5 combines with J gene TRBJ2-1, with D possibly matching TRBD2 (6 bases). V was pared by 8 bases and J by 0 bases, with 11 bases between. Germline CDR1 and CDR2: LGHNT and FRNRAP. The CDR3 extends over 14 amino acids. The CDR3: CASCGRSSYNEQFF. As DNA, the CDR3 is TGTGCTAGTTGTGGGAGGAGCTCCTACAATGAGCAGTTCTTC.

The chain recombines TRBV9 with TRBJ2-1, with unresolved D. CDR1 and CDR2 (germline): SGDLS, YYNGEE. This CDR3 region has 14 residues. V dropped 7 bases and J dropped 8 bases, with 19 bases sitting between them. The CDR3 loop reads CASCRSSSVDEQFF. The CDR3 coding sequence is TGTGCCAGCTGTCGTAGTTCGTCCGTCGATGAGCAGTTCTTC.

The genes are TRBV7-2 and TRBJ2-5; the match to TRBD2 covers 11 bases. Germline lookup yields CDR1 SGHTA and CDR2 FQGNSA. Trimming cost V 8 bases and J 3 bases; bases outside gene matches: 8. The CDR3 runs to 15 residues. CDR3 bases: TGTGCCAGCTCCTCTAGGGGACTAGCGGAAGAGACCCAGTACTTC. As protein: CASSSRGLAEETQYF.

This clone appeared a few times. The CDR3 loop reads CASSFRDMPYNEQFF. The DNA for the CDR3 is TGTGCCAGCAGCTTCCGGGACATGCCCTACAATGAGCAGTTCTTC. The chain combines TRBV9 with TRBJ2-1, with D possibly matching TRBD1 (6 bases). The length of the CDR3 is 15 residues. V was clipped by 4 bases and J by 2 bases, with 13 bases between them. The germline gives CDR1 SGDLS, CDR2 YYNGEE.

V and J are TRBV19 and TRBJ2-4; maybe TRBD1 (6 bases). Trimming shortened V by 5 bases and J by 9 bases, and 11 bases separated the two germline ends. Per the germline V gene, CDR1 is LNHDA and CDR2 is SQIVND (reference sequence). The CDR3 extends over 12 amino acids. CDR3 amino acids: CASSPGQFIQYF. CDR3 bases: TGTGCCAGTAGTCCCGGACAGTTCATTCAGTACTTC. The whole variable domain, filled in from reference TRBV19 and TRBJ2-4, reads DGGITQSPKYLFRKEGQNVTLSCEQNLNHDAMYWYRQDPGQGLRLIYYSQIVNDFQKGDIAEGYSVSREKKESFPLTVTSAQKNPTAFYLCASSPGQFIQYFGAGTRLSVL.

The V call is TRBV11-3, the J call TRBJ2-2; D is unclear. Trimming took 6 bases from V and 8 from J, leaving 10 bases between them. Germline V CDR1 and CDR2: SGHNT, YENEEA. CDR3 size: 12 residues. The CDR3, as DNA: TGTGCCAGCAGACTCGACAAGGGGGAGCTGTTTTTT. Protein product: CASRLDKGELFF.

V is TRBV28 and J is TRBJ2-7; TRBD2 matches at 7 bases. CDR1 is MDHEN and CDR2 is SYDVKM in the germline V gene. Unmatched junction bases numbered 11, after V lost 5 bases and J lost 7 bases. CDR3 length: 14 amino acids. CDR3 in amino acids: CASSPPSGLEEQYF. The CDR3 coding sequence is TGTGCCAGCAGTCCCCCCTCCGGACTAGAGGAGCAGTACTTC. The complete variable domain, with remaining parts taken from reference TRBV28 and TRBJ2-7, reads DVKVTQSSRYLVKRTGEKVFLECVQDMDHENMFWYRQDPGLGLRLIYFSYDVKMKEKGDIPEGYSVSREKKERFSLILESASTNQTSMYLCASSPPSGLEEQYFGPGTRLTVT.

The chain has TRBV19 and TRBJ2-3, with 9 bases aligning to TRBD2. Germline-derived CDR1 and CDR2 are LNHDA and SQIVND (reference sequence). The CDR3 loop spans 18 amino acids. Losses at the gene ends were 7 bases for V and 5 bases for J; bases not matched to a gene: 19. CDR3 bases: TGTGCCAGTAACCACCGGGGAATTAGCGGGAGAGTTGGAGATACGCAGTATTTT. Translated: CASNHRGISGRVGDTQYF.

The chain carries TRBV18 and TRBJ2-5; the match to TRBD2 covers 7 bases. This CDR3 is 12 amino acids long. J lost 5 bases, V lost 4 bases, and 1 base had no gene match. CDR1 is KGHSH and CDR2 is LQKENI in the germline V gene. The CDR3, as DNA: TGTGCCAGCTCACAAGCGGGGGAGACCCAGTACTTC. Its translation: CASSQAGETQYF.

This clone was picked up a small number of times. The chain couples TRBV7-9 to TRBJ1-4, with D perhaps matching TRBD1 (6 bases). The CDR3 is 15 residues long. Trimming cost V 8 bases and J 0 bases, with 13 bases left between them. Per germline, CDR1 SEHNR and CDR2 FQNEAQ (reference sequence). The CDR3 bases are TGTGCCAGCGGGGGGGGCAGGGCAACTAATGAAAAACTGTTTTTT. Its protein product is CASGGGRATNEKLFF.

CDR3 nucleotides: TGTGCCAGCAGTCCCAGCCCGGGTTTTAATGAAAAACTGTTTTTT. Protein: CASSPSPGFNEKLFF. The rearrangement joins TRBV6-5 to TRBJ1-4, with D unclear. Trimming stripped 5 bases from V and 4 bases from J, with 14 bases between. Germline CDR1 and CDR2: MNHEY and SVGAGI. There are 15 residues in the CDR3.